The rows below give T cell receptor beta chains drawn from one sample of a study of blood T cell repertoires in COVID-19. The table came from immunoSEQ multiplex PCR; TCRdb's copy has only in-frame clones and leaves some out. Among a few hundred thousand clones listed, about 85% were seen once. The sample was peripheral blood. The source of these receptors is a woman in her forties or fifties with COVID-19, enrolled during active disease. CDR3s include the opening cysteine and the closing phenylalanine or tryptophan.

J gene	V gene	CDR3 protein
TRBJ2-5	TRBV7-8	CASSLTGGAGETQYF
TRBJ1-2	TRBV29-1	CSVAGGPNYGYTF
TRBJ1-6	TRBV27	CASRRTRLNNSPLHF
TRBJ2-2	TRBV19	CASSGLAGWKNTGELFF
TRBJ1-4	TRBV28	CASSPTGEVTNEKLFF
TRBJ1-5	TRBV7-2	CASSLQINQPQHF
TRBJ2-5	TRBV28	CASEETGGETQYF
TRBJ1-6	TRBV5-1	CASSSGGGVNSPLHF
TRBJ1-1	TRBV2	CASSDGRPESAFF
TRBJ1-2	TRBV7-9	CASSFPLYGYTF
TRBJ2-2	TRBV6-2/TRBV6-3	CASSSPTSGPNTGELFF
TRBJ2-3	TRBV7-9	CASRPSGGPTDTQYF
TRBJ2-1	TRBV7-2	CASSWRKGLAGGPGEQFF
TRBJ1-2	TRBV14	CASSQDWEGSIGGYTF
TRBJ2-5	TRBV28	CASSLQGLSGTQYF
TRBJ2-1	TRBV5-1	CASSFRQGTYNEQFF
TRBJ1-2	TRBV9	CASSVDYKGLNYTF
TRBJ1-1	TRBV5-1	CASSLSGWGTEAFF
TRBJ2-2	TRBV6-6	CASSRQGKSNTGELFF
TRBJ1-1	TRBV21-1	CAGLKNTEAFF
TRBJ1-5	TRBV3-1/TRBV3-2	CASSVSNQPQHF
TRBJ1-5	TRBV19	CASLQGGNYQPQHF
TRBJ2-2	TRBV11-2	CASSLLGPGINTGELFF
TRBJ2-7	TRBV6-5	CASVSHSYEQYF
TRBJ1-6	TRBV18	CASSRRDTGSPLHF
TRBJ2-5	TRBV29-1	CSVRQGTETQYF
TRBJ2-1	TRBV10-3	CAISRLAIDYNEQFF
TRBJ1-4	TRBV7-9	CASSLVPSPGEKLFF
TRBJ2-2	TRBV7-8	CASSRQGGTGELFF
TRBJ2-2	TRBV11-2	CASSHPTVPLIGTGELFF
TRBJ1-1	TRBV6-5	CASSQDRDTEAFF
TRBJ1-1	TRBV12-3/TRBV12-4	CASSRDVNTEAFF
TRBJ2-7	TRBV1	CTSSQGGDPNYEQYF
TRBJ2-1	TRBV5-1	CASKVDTYNEQFF
TRBJ1-2	TRBV10-2	CASSTPGGSTGYGYTF
TRBJ2-3	TRBV18	CASSPEQGSTDTQYF
TRBJ1-1	TRBV19	CASSPGGRITEAFF
TRBJ1-1	TRBV5-1	CASSLDSGNTEAFF
TRBJ1-4	TRBV27	CASAVGAGQLPEKLFF
TRBJ2-2	TRBV27	CASTHAGGWELFF
TRBJ1-2	TRBV19	CASSTYPPGNGYTF
TRBJ2-1	TRBV24-1	CATSGLTGVTGEQFF